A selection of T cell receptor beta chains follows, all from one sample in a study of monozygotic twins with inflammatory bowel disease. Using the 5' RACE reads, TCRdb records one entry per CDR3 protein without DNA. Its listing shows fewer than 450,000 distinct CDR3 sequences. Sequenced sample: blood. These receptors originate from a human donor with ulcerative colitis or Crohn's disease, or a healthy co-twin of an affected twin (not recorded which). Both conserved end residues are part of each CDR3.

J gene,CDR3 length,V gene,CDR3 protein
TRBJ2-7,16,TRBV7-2,CASSFKQGAETYEQYF
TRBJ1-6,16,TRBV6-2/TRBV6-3,CASTGTAKNNNSPLHF
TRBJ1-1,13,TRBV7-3,CASSLIGGTEAFF
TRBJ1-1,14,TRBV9,CASSVERTGRDAFF
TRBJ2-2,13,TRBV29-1,CSVLIAGAGELFF
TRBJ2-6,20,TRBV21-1,CASSKNPRGGEGSGANVLTF
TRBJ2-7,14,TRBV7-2,CASSKPGTIYEQYF
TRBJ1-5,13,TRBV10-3,CAITEGETQPQHF
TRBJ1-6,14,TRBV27,CASSFAAVNSPLHF
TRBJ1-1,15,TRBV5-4,CASSFKGGGNTEAFF
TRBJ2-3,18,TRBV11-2,CASSSIVGPEEGTDTQYF
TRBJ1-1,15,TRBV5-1,CASSREGVQNTEAFF
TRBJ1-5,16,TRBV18,CASSPRDRTSNQPQHF
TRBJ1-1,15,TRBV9,CASSVGQARNTEAFF
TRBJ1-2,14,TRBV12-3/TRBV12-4,CASSPFGANYGYTF
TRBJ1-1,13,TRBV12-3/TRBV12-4,CASSPGTAPGSHF
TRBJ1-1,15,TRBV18,CASSPAGTGSTEAFF
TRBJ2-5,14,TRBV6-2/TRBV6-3,CASSTSGGKETQYF
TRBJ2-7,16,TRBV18,CASSPSEGLRVGEQYF
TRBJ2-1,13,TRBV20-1,CSAYRDHYNEQFF
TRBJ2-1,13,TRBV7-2,CASSSVQGFEQFF
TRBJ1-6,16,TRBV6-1,CASRIDRLDYNSPLHF
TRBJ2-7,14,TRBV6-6,CASSYVRGTYEQYF
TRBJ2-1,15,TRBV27,CASSYAASGYNEQFF
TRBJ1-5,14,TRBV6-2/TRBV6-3,CASSYLRLDQPQHF
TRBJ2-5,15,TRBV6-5,CASSYRGAGGETQYF
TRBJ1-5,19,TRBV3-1,CASSHDPAKGPASWRPQHF
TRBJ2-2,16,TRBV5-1,CASSGPTGLNTGELFF
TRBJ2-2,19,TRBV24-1,CATSDLGYVGQLDTGELFF
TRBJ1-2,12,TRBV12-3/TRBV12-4,CASSYAKYGYTF
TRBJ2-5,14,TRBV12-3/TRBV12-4,CASSRGTGGLTQYF
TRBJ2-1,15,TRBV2,CASSGPSGGALEQFF
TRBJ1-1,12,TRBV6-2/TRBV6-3,CASSYSGVQAFF
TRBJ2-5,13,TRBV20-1,CSANSGGEETQYF
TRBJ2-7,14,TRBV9,CASSVTGTGGEQYF
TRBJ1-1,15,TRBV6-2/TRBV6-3,CASSYPGAMNTEAFF
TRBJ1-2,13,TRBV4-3,CASSQDGSYGYTF
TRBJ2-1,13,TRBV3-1,CASSQAGTGEGFF
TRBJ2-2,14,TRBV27,CASSFLENTGELFF
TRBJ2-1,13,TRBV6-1,CASSERGGSRQFF
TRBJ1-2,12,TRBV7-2,CASSLTGKGYTF
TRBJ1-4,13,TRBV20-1,CSAIQVAGEKLFF
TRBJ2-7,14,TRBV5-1,CASSLGGTVYEQYF
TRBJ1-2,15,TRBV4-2,CASSQEGHRRYGYTF
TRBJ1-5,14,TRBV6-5,CASSYSGSNQPQHF
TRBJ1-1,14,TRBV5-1,CASSYRSMNTEAFF
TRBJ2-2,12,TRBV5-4,CASSPGRRELIF
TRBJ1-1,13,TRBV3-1,CASTKSGITEAFF
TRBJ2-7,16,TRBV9,CASSVAQTGSSYEQYF
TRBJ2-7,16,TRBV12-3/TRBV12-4,CASSPSSGTVSYEQYF
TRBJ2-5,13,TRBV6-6,CASSGGQQETQYF
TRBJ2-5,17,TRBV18,CASSPLRGVGGQETQYF
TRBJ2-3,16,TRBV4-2,CASSQAISGGANTQYF
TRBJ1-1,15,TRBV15,CATSRDNTGTTEAFF
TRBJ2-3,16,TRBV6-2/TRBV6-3,CASSYGLAGASDTQYF